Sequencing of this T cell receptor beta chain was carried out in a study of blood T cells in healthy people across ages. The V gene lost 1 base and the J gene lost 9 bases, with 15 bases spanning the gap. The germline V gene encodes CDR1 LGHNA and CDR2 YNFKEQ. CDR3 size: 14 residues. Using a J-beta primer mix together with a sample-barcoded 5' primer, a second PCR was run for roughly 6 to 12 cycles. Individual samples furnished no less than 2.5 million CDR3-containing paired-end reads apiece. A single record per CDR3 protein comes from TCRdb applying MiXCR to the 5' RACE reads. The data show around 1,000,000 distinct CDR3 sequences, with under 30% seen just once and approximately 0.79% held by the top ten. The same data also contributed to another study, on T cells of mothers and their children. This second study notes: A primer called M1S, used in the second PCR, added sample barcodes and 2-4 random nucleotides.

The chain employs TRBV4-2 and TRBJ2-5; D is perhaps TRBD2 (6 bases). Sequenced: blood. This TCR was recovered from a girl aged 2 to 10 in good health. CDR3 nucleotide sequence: TGTGCCAGCAGCCAAGGCCCGACTAGTATGGCCCAGTACTTC. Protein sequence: CASSQGPTSMAQYF.